A selection of T cell receptor beta chains follows, all from one sample in a study of blood T cell repertoires in COVID-19. TCRdb's copy holds only in-frame clones and misses some; the assay was immunoSEQ multiplex PCR. The sample contains some 28,000 clones, around 91% of which appear only once. The sample comprised peripheral blood. These receptors were taken from a man aged 55 to 70 with acute or convalescent COVID-19. CDR3s include the opening cysteine and the closing phenylalanine or tryptophan. The order of the fields is D gene, V gene, clone size, J gene, CDR3 protein, CDR3 DNA. A D gene is named only where the DNA matches it firmly. Size values are once, few and many counts, or a class for expanded clones, and some rows have none.

-	TRBV6-2/TRBV6-3	-	TRBJ2-7	CASSPRGAGGSHEQYF	TGTGCCAGCAGCCCCCGTGGAGCCGGTGGGTCCCACGAGCAGTACTTC
TRBD1	TRBV5-5	-	TRBJ2-5	CASSLGLSTGEETQYF	TGTGCCAGCAGCTTAGGCCTCTCGACAGGGGAAGAGACCCAGTACTTC
TRBD2	TRBV19	once	TRBJ2-3	CASSRGLERQYF	TGTGCCAGTAGTAGGGGACTAGAAAGGCAGTATTTT
-	TRBV28	-	TRBJ1-4	CASSSREGRTNEKLFF	TGTGCCAGCAGTTCAAGGGAGGGGCGGACTAATGAAAAACTGTTTTTT
-	TRBV11-2	-	TRBJ2-3	CASSLRGGLPDTQYF	TGTGCCAGCAGCTTAAGGGGGGGCCTACCAGATACGCAGTATTTT
-	TRBV27	-	TRBJ1-5	CASRPGENQPQHF	TGTGCCAGCAGGCCAGGGGAGAATCAGCCCCAGCATTTT
TRBD2	TRBV10-3	-	TRBJ2-5	CATLAGTIQETQYF	TGTGCCACCCTAGCGGGGACCATACAAGAGACCCAGTACTTC
TRBD1	TRBV5-8	-	TRBJ1-1	CASSLEQGVGNTEAFF	TGTGCCAGCAGCTTGGAACAGGGGGTAGGGAACACTGAAGCTTTCTTT
-	TRBV6-2/TRBV6-3	-	TRBJ1-4	CASSWAQRREKLFF	TGTGCCAGCAGTTGGGCCCAGAGACGTGAAAAACTGTTTTTT
-	TRBV28	-	TRBJ2-7	CASSYRLDREQYF	TGTGCCAGCAGTTATAGGCTAGATCGCGAGCAGTACTTC
-	TRBV19	-	TRBJ2-7	CASSIGATGGVSGISYEQYF	TGTGCCAGTAGTATCGGAGCTACAGGGGGCGTTAGCGGGATCTCCTACGAGCAGTACTTC
TRBD2	TRBV3-1/TRBV3-2	few	TRBJ2-2	CASSPGTSWSYGELFF	TGTGCCAGCAGCCCCGGGACTAGCTGGTCGTACGGGGAGCTGTTTTTT
TRBD1	TRBV28	-	TRBJ2-7	CASSPKGAGSYEQYF	TGTGCCAGCAGTCCGAAGGGGGCTGGTTCCTACGAGCAGTACTTC
-	TRBV6-6	-	TRBJ2-2	CASSYQGGGTGELFF	TGTGCCAGCAGTTACCAGGGGGGAGGTACCGGGGAGCTGTTTTTT
-	TRBV11-2	-	TRBJ2-5	CASSPVNGETQYF	TGTGCCAGCAGCCCCGTAAACGGAGAGACCCAGTACTTC
TRBD2	TRBV10-3	once	TRBJ2-3	CAISEPVGSSGTMSTDTQYF	TGTGCCATCAGTGAGCCAGTTGGTAGTAGCGGGACTATGAGCACAGATACGCAGTATTTT
-	TRBV4-1	-	TRBJ1-6	CASSRDYTGYNSPLHF	TGCGCCAGCAGCCGGGACTATACAGGGTATAATTCACCCCTCCACTTT
TRBD2	TRBV19	-	TRBJ2-3	CASTRAGASSTDTQYF	TGTGCCAGTACAAGAGCGGGGGCGTCTAGCACAGATACGCAGTATTTT
-	TRBV4-1	-	TRBJ2-7	CASSLEWTTGYWEQYF	TGCGCCAGCAGCCTCGAGTGGACAACTGGCTACTGGGAGCAGTACTTC
-	TRBV5-1	-	TRBJ2-7	CASSWRVSYEQYF	TGCGCCAGCAGCTGGCGGGTGAGTTACGAGCAGTACTTC
TRBD2	TRBV19	-	TRBJ2-3	CASSIAASGLDTQYF	TGTGCCAGTAGTATAGCGGCTAGCGGGTTGGATACGCAGTATTTT
TRBD1	TRBV13	-	TRBJ2-7	CASSLFGQGAYEQYF	TGTGCCAGCAGCTTATTTGGGCAGGGGGCCTACGAGCAGTACTTC
TRBD1	TRBV19	-	TRBJ1-5	CASSAGTDNQPQHF	TGTGCCAGTAGTGCCGGGACAGATAATCAGCCCCAGCATTTT
-	TRBV29-1	-	TRBJ1-1	CSVLDGLRGNTEAFF	TGCAGCGTTTTAGACGGCTTAAGGGGGAACACTGAAGCTTTCTTT
-	TRBV5-6	-	TRBJ1-2	CASSFGRMINYGYTF	TGTGCCAGCAGCTTTGGCAGGATGATCAACTATGGCTACACCTTC
-	TRBV29-1	-	TRBJ1-1	CSVFAEGKTEAFF	TGCAGCGTTTTTGCGGAGGGAAAAACTGAAGCTTTCTTT
TRBD1	TRBV19	-	TRBJ1-4	CASSTRTGGAEKLFF	TGTGCCAGTAGTACCCGGACAGGAGGTGCCGAAAAACTGTTTTTT
TRBD1	TRBV9	-	TRBJ1-3	CASSVDRGWKSGNTIYF	TGTGCCAGCAGCGTAGACAGGGGGTGGAAGTCTGGAAACACCATATATTTT
TRBD1	TRBV29-1	-	TRBJ2-2	CSVEGGQGFDGELFF	TGCAGCGTTGAAGGGGGACAGGGATTTGACGGGGAGCTGTTTTTT
TRBD1	TRBV13	-	TRBJ1-2	CASSSRDRAKTGGYTF	TGTGCCAGCAGCTCCAGGGACAGGGCTAAAACAGGTGGCTACACCTTC
-	TRBV7-6	few	TRBJ1-3	CASSLVGGGDSGNTIYF	TGTGCCAGCAGCTTAGTTGGTGGGGGCGATTCCGGAAACACCATATATTTT
-	TRBV6-5	-	TRBJ2-5	CASSYSGSGEETQYF	TGTGCCAGCAGTTACTCGGGTTCAGGGGAAGAGACCCAGTACTTC
-	TRBV7-8	-	TRBJ2-2	CASSLVLAGELFF	TGTGCCAGCAGCTTAGTTCTAGCCGGGGAGCTGTTTTTT
-	TRBV28	-	TRBJ2-4	CASSSGLGKALNRDQYF	TGTGCCAGCTCCTCCGGGTTGGGGAAAGCGCTTAACAGGGATCAGTACTTC
-	TRBV6-5	-	TRBJ2-3	CASSPGRLSTQYF	TGTGCCAGCAGTCCAGGCCGGTTAAGTACGCAGTATTTT
-	TRBV6-5	-	TRBJ1-4	CASSYGQRLEKLFF	TGTGCCAGCAGTTACGGCCAGCGCCTTGAAAAACTGTTTTTT
-	TRBV5-4	-	TRBJ2-5	CASSTRLVGKETQYF	TGTGCCAGCAGCACCAGACTAGTGGGGAAAGAGACCCAGTACTTC
-	TRBV6-2/TRBV6-3	-	TRBJ2-3	CASSYSKRADTQYF	TGTGCCAGCAGTTACTCGAAAAGAGCAGATACGCAGTATTTT
-	TRBV5-6	-	TRBJ1-5	CASSLGLSNQPQHF	TGTGCCAGCAGCTTGGGGCTGTCCAATCAGCCCCAGCATTTT
TRBD1	TRBV5-1	-	TRBJ1-6	CASSPTGGNSPLHF	TGCGCCAGCAGCCCTACAGGGGGGAATTCACCCCTCCACTTT